The 7 T cell receptor beta chains below all came from one sample that was sequenced in a study of Graves' ophthalmopathy and Graves' hyperthyroidism. Amplification targeted the TCR beta CDR3 regions, with RNA transcripts as the source material. The first round was an RT-PCR with HTBI primers, and the second round was a multiplex PCR. TCRdb recomputed calls from the multiplex PCR reads with MiXCR, one row per CDR3 protein. The sample lists some 390,000 distinct CDR3 sequences, approximately 16% occurring once. Material: peripheral blood. These receptor sequences come from a woman aged 18-29 years with Graves' ophthalmopathy.

This clonotype was counted at least ten times. The chain links TRBV7-9 to TRBJ1-1; tentative D call: TRBD1 (5 bases). CDR3 length: 14 residues. Germline V gene sequence: CDR1 SEHNR, CDR2 FQNEAQ (reference sequence). Trimming stripped 8 bases from V and 4 bases from J, with 17 bases between. For the CDR3, the DNA is TGTGCCAGCGATAGGGGCGTCGTAGGCACTGAAGCTTTCTTT. Translation: CASDRGVVGTEAFF.

Ten or more counts support this clonotype. The conserved closing phenylalanine or tryptophan is absent in this CDR3, likely reflecting a read error. This chain uses TRBV29-1 with TRBJ1-1; 7 bases are a match to TRBD1. The germline V gene has CDR1 SQVTM and CDR2 ANQGSEA. V dropped 7 bases and J dropped 1; count of bases not matched to a gene: 6. The CDR3 runs 13 residues. The CDR3 DNA reads as TGCAGCGGGCTGGACAGGACGAACACTGAAGCTTTCCTT. This codes for CSGLDRTNTEAFL.

This clonotype occurred many times. The chain recombines TRBV28 with TRBJ1-5; no clear D. The V gene's germline CDR1 is MDHEN and CDR2 SYDVKM. V gave up 8 bases and J gave up 14 bases, with 22 bases separating them. This CDR3 spans 13 amino acids. DNA for the CDR3: TGTGCCAGCTCGAACCGGGCCCAACCACCCAAGCATTTT. Translation: CASSNRAQPPKHF.

The table lists this clonotype with many counts. The chain links TRBV7-2 to TRBJ1-1; D gene unclear. Germline loops: CDR1 SGHTA, CDR2 FQGNSA. There are 14 residues in the CDR3. V lost 0 bases and J lost 4, with 9 bases in between. The CDR3 is CASSLAYRSTEAFF. The CDR3 DNA follows: TGTGCCAGCAGCTTAGCGTACCGATCCACTGAAGCTTTCTTT. Using reference TRBV7-2 and TRBJ1-1 for the parts outside the CDR3, the full variable domain is GAGVSQSPSNKVTEKGKDVELRCDPISGHTALYWYRQSLGQGLEFLIYFQGNSAPDKSGLPSDRFSAERTGGSVSTLTIQRTQQEDSAVYLCASSLAYRSTEAFFGQGTRLTVV.

This clonotype was observed at least ten times. This rearrangement joins TRBV5-1 to TRBJ2-2, with 12 bases aligning to TRBD1. Germline CDR1 is SGHRS and CDR2 is YFSETQ. The CDR3 is made up of 16 amino acids. The V gene end was trimmed by 1 base and the J gene end by 7 bases; junction bases not matched to a gene: 5. CDR3 DNA: TGCGCCAGCAGCTTGAAGGGGACAGGGGGCAGCGGGGAGCTGTTTTTT. It encodes CASSLKGTGGSGELFF.

The table lists this clonotype with many counts. The V call is TRBV6-2 or TRBV6-3, the J call TRBJ1-1; D gene ambiguous. Germline V gene data show CDR1 as MNHEY and CDR2 as SVGEGT. Trimming cost V 6 bases and J 4 bases, with 12 bases left between them. This CDR3 region has 13 residues. The CDR3, as DNA: TGTGCCAGCAGAACACTACAAGCCACTGAAGCTTTCTTT. Its protein is CASRTLQATEAFF.

This clonotype was observed many times. The chain combines TRBV30 with TRBJ1-1; D call uncertain. Looked up from germline, CDR1 is GTSNPN and CDR2 is SVGIG (reference sequence). The CDR3 runs 12 residues. The germline V and J ends were trimmed by 3 bases and 5 bases, with 10 bases remaining between them. DNA of the CDR3: TGTGCCTGGAGGAGGGATAAGACTGAAGCTTTCTTT. It specifies CAWRRDKTEAFF.